This T cell receptor beta chain stems from a study of regulatory T cells in long-lasting Graves disease. Points from the study as a whole: Persistent Graves' patients had lower TCR diversity than newly diagnosed ones.

There are many counts of this clonotype. Antigen: not known. Arm-PCR of CDR3 regions with iRepertoire HTBI primers generated TCR beta libraries. Via MiXCR, TCRdb re-called the multiplex PCR reads, giving one row per CDR3 protein. Of roughly 500,000 distinct CDR3 sequences in the sample, around 12% were seen once. V was shortened by 4 bases and J by 0 bases, with 6 bases between the two germline ends. The CDR3 is 14 amino acids. Time point here: newly diagnosed GD, antithyroid drugs for less than 3 months. PBMCs provided the RNA from which the TCR library was made. All patients originated from an endocrinology department located in Xi'an, China. These same records also appear under a second study, on T cells in Graves' hyperthyroidism and ophthalmopathy. That publication notes: The patients, who ranged from 18 to 65 in age, presented with newly diagnosed hyperthyroidism lasting under 2 months.

The chain employs TRBV12-3 or TRBV12-4 and TRBJ1-4; D is unclear. The receptor was derived from a woman aged 25 to 39 with Graves disease. The starting material was peripheral blood mononuclear cells (PBMCs), obtained at new diagnosis, from a patient treated with antithyroid drugs. CDR3 in DNA: TGTGCCAGCAGTTCCCTGGCAACTAATGAAAAACTGTTTTTT. It codes for CASSSLATNEKLFF.